The present T cell receptor (beta chain) was sequenced within a study of T cells in localized non-small cell lung cancer. Findings and limits, study-wide: T cell clonality was highest in uninvolved adjacent lung, above tumor.

Only in-frame clones appear in the TCRdb table, and some are missing; sequencing was by immunoSEQ multiplex PCR. The top ten clones hold about 4% of a sample with approximately 100,000 clones, approximately 90% of them seen once. This CDR3 comprises 15 residues. The V gene's germline CDR1 is LNHDA and CDR2 SQIVND (reference sequence). Trimming stripped 6 bases from V and 5 bases from J, with 20 bases between. Only one count was recorded for this clone. The antigen remains undetermined. The specimen was PBMCs, collected before any cancer treatment. The chain couples TRBV19 to TRBJ2-7; D may correspond to TRBD1 or TRBD2 (5 bases each). The clonotype comes from a woman between 40 and 69 years old with stage II squamous cell lung carcinoma. CDR3 amino acids: CASSRRGAPGNEQYF. The CDR3 DNA is TGTGCCAGTAGCCGCAGAGGGGCCCCGGGCAACGAGCAGTACTTC.